This is a list of T cell receptor beta chains from one sample in a study of cytomegalovirus exposure and HLA in healthy donors. Using immunoSEQ multiplex PCR, the repertoire was profiled, and TCRdb retains in-frame clones only, with some absent. The profile covers 35,000 to 50,000 clones, with 77% appearing a single time and roughly 1.3% taken by the ten largest. The sequenced material came from PBMCs. These receptors came from a young man in good health and CMV-seronegative. Both conserved end residues are part of each CDR3. The D gene is left open where the match is weak.

v_call	j_call	d_call	cdr3_aa	cdr3_nt
TRBV11-2	TRBJ2-7	NA	CASSPPGGTYEQYF	TGTGCCAGCAGCCCTCCGGGCGGGACCTACGAGCAGTACTTC
TRBV4-1	TRBJ1-1	NA	CASSPLPRQNTEAFF	TGCGCCAGCAGCCCACTCCCACGTCAGAACACTGAAGCTTTCTTT
TRBV7-8	TRBJ2-6	NA	CASSLSPTGQRLSGANVLTF	TGTGCCAGCAGCTTATCCCCCACCGGACAGAGGCTCTCTGGGGCCAACGTCCTGACTTTC
TRBV18	TRBJ2-7	TRBD1	CASSPLRQGGEQYF	TGTGCCAGCTCACCATTGAGACAGGGCGGCGAGCAGTACTTC
TRBV2	TRBJ2-1	TRBD2	CASNIEREGQFF	TGTGCCAGCAATATAGAGCGGGAGGGGCAGTTCTTC
TRBV7-2	TRBJ2-3	NA	CASSLTGGTDTQYF	TGTGCCAGCAGCCTTACGGGAGGCACAGATACGCAGTATTTT
TRBV2	TRBJ1-5	TRBD1	CASSGQGAIQPQHF	TGTGCCAGCAGCGGGCAGGGGGCTATTCAGCCCCAGCATTTT
TRBV18	TRBJ1-4	NA	CASSPGASTNEKLFF	TGTGCCAGCTCACCAGGGGCAAGTACTAATGAAAAACTGTTTTTT
TRBV5-1	TRBJ2-5	NA	CASSLAGVKTQYF	TGCGCCAGCAGCTTGGCGGGGGTTAAGACCCAGTACTTC
TRBV5-6	TRBJ2-7	TRBD1	CASSGQEGLYEQYF	TGTGCCAGCAGCGGACAGGAAGGACTTTACGAGCAGTACTTC
TRBV19	TRBJ1-2	TRBD1	CASTKTRGTGAIDYGYTF	TGTGCCAGTACCAAAACCCGCGGGACAGGGGCTATCGACTATGGCTACACCTTC
TRBV6-5	TRBJ1-2	NA	CASRPEHRVNYGYTF	TGTGCCAGCAGACCCGAACATCGGGTAAACTATGGCTACACCTTT